The next 2 T cell receptor beta chains were all read from a single sample in a study of blood T cells in healthy people across ages. A second PCR, run for roughly 7 to 12 cycles, used a sample-barcoded 5' primer plus a J-beta primer mix. TCRdb used MiXCR to reprocess the 5' RACE reads, holding one entry per CDR3 protein. The data contain roughly 800,000 distinct CDR3 sequences, roughly 50% of them singletons. Sequenced input: blood. Receptors were obtained from an elderly man in good health.

This rearrangement joins TRBV6-6 to TRBJ2-7; either TRBD1 or TRBD2 may supply D (6 bases each). V was clipped by 0 bases and J by 0 bases, with 12 bases between them. There are 16 residues in the CDR3. Germline loops: CDR1 MNHNY, CDR2 SVGAGI (reference sequence). The CDR3 protein is CASSYSRGDPSYEQYF. CDR3 bases: TGTGCCAGCAGTTACTCAAGGGGGGACCCCTCCTACGAGCAGTACTTC.

V is TRBV12-3 or TRBV12-4 and J is TRBJ2-7; 7 bases map to TRBD1. Losses at the gene ends were 4 bases for V and 7 bases for J; bases not matched to a gene: 10. CDR3 length equals 14 residues. DNA for the CDR3: TGTGCCAGCAGTTCCCTACAGGGGTTGAGGGAGCAGTACTTC. Protein sequence: CASSSLQGLREQYF.